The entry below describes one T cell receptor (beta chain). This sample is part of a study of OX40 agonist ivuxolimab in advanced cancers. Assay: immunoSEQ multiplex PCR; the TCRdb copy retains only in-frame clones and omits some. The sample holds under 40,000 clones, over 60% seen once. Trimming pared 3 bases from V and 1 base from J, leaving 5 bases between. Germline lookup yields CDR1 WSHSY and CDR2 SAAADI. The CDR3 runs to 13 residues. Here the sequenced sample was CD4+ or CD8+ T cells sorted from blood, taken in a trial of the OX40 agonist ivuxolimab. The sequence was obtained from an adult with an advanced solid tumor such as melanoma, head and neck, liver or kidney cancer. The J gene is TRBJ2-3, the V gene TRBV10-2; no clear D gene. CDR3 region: CASSEIGTDTQYF. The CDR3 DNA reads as TGCGCCAGCAGTGAAATAGGCACAGATACGCAGTATTTT.